A single sample gave rise to the 8 T cell receptor beta chains below, sequenced in a study of blood T cell repertoires in COVID-19. Here immunoSEQ multiplex PCR was the method, and the copy in TCRdb shows in-frame clones only, minus some. This sample has about 300,000 clones, with roughly nine tenths found just once. The source material was peripheral blood. The receptors were gathered from a man between 18 and 29 years old who had recovered from COVID-19.

This clone is a singleton in its sample. V usage is TRBV29-1 and J usage is TRBJ1-1; 9 bases are a match to TRBD1. V lost 6 bases, J lost 5 bases, and 13 bases stayed unmatched. Per the germline V gene, CDR1 is SQVTM and CDR2 is ANQGSEA. This CDR3 region has 15 residues. Here the CDR3 reads CSVPVSDRGETEAFF. The DNA of the CDR3 is TGCAGCGTCCCCGTTTCGGACAGGGGAGAGACTGAAGCTTTCTTT.

The chain couples TRBV7-8 to TRBJ1-1, with unresolved D. V was shortened by 5 bases and J by 6 bases, with 16 bases between the two germline ends. Germline CDR1 and CDR2: SGHVS and FQNEAQ. This CDR3 contains 14 residues. CDR3 region: CASSPRVAGPEAFF. The DNA of the CDR3 is TGTGCCAGCAGCCCAAGAGTTGCGGGTCCTGAAGCTTTCTTT.

The V and J genes are TRBV19 and TRBJ1-2, with no clear D. The germline V gene has CDR1 LNHDA and CDR2 SQIVND (reference sequence). With 2 bases removed from V and 6 bases from J, the gap between germline ends came to 13 bases. The CDR3 is made up of 14 amino acids. The CDR3 nucleotides read TGTGCCAGTAGTATAAGCCCTGACATGGATGGCTACACCTTC. Translation gives CASSISPDMDGYTF.

This chain connects TRBV2 to TRBJ2-7; 10 bases are shared with TRBD2. J was trimmed by 0 bases and V by 7 bases; bases with no gene match: 9. The CDR3 sequence is 16 residues long. Germline-derived CDR1 and CDR2 are SNHLY and FYNNEI. CDR3 DNA sequence: TGTGCCAGCACCGGGACTAGCGCCCCAAGCTCCTACGAGCAGTACTTC. This encodes CASTGTSAPSSYEQYF.

V and J are TRBV30 and TRBJ2-5, with TRBD2 matching over 8 bases. V was pared by 4 bases and J by 5 bases, with 9 bases of the junction left unmatched. The CDR3 is 14 amino acids. In germline, CDR1 is GTSNPN, CDR2 SVGIG (reference sequence). The CDR3 nucleotides are TGTGCCTGGAATCGGGAGGGCCGTGGGGAGACCCAGTACTTC. Translated: CAWNREGRGETQYF.

The chain uses TRBV7-9 and TRBJ2-1, with 7 bases lining up with TRBD1. The V gene's germline CDR1 is SEHNR and CDR2 FQNEAQ (reference sequence). The CDR3 has 14 residues. The trim removed 4 bases at V and 6 bases at J, leaving 6 bases unmatched. The CDR3 loop is CASSSDRVLNEQFF. As DNA, the CDR3 is TGTGCCAGCAGCTCCGACAGGGTGCTCAATGAGCAGTTCTTC.

V gene TRBV5-1 combines with J gene TRBJ1-1; D is perhaps TRBD1 (5 bases). Germline V gene sequence: CDR1 SGHRS, CDR2 YFSETQ. This CDR3 region has 13 residues. V was shortened by 0 bases and J by 10 bases, with 13 bases between the two germline ends. The CDR3 nucleotides read TGCGCCAGCAGCTTGGTTGGCAGGGAAGGAGCTTTCTTT. Amino acid sequence: CASSLVGREGAFF.

This clone was observed a few times. The V and J genes are TRBV7-9 and TRBJ2-2; 12 bases match TRBD1. The CDR3 sequence is 17 residues long. J gave up 6 bases and V 5 bases, and 10 bases lay outside the gene matches. Germline CDR1 is SEHNR and CDR2 is FQNEAQ (reference sequence). Written as DNA, the CDR3 is TGTGCCAGCAGCGCGGGACAGGGGGCGCCGGGGGCCGGGGAGCTGTTTTTT. This encodes CASSAGQGAPGAGELFF.